These 29 T cell receptor beta chains were sequenced from one sample in a study of CD8+CD57+ T cells in acquired aplastic anemia. Genomic DNA served as template for TCR beta VDJ and CDR3 profiling. TCRdb fed the reads into MiXCR, producing one record per CDR3 protein. The sample holds roughly 150,000 distinct CDR3 sequences, approximately 43% seen once. The specimen sequenced was sorted CD4+, CD8+, or CD8+CD57+ T cells (not recorded which) from PBMCs. The receptors originated from a human donor in good health.

In nucleotides, the CDR3 is TGTGCCAGCAGTTACAGGTCGTCTACTGAAGCTTTCTTT. This encodes CASSYRSSTEAFF. V is TRBV14 and J is TRBJ1-1; TRBD1 might be the D (5 bases). Per germline, CDR1 SGHDN and CDR2 FVKESK. This CDR3 is 13 amino acids long. Trimming left V 6 bases short and J 5 bases short, with 13 bases between.

About this clonotype: A much larger clone lies one base from this, so it may be a read error. The chain carries TRBV7-3 and TRBJ2-3, with D perhaps being TRBD1 or TRBD2 (5 bases each). This CDR3 has 15 amino acids. V shed 5 bases and J shed 3 bases, with 15 bases lying between them. Per the germline V gene, CDR1 is SGHTA and CDR2 is FQGTGA. CDR3 protein: CASSRDPIQTDTQYF. The CDR3 DNA reads TGTGCCAGCAGCCGGGACCCAATTCAAACAGATACGCAGTATTTT.

This clonotype has a count of ten or more. V and J are TRBV7-9 and TRBJ2-7; TRBD1 matches at 7 bases. Germline V gene sequence: CDR1 SEHNR, CDR2 FQNEAQ (reference sequence). The V and J ends lost 5 bases and 2 bases, in that order; junction bases with no gene match: 12. This CDR3 comprises 16 residues. The CDR3 region is CASSPYRGQLTYEQYF. The DNA of the CDR3 is TGTGCCAGCAGCCCATACAGGGGTCAACTGACCTACGAGCAGTACTTC. Filled out from reference TRBV7-9 and TRBJ2-7, the complete variable domain reads DTGVSQNPRHKITKRGQNVTFRCDPISEHNRLYWYRQTLGQGPEFLTYFQNEAQLEKSRLLSDRFSAERPKGSFSTLEIQRTEQGDSAMYLCASSPYRGQLTYEQYFGPGTRLTVT.

This clonotype was counted at least ten times. The CDR3 loop is CASTPTGNTEAFF. The CDR3 DNA reads TGTGCCAGCACGCCAACGGGGAACACTGAAGCTTTCTTT. The V and J genes are TRBV3-1 and TRBJ1-1; D is ambiguous. There are 13 residues in the CDR3. The V end was cut by 7 bases, the J end by 1 base, with 10 bases between. Per germline, CDR1 LGHDT and CDR2 YNNKEL (reference sequence).

Ten or more counts support this clonotype. The CDR3 sequence is CASSSGTIYGYTF. CDR3 in DNA: TGTGCCAGCAGCTCCGGGACCATCTATGGCTACACCTTC. The rearrangement uses TRBV7-2 and TRBJ1-2, with D maybe TRBD1 (5 bases). Germline CDR1 and CDR2: SGHTA and FQGNSA. Trimming took off 4 bases at V and 4 bases at J, with 10 bases between the two ends. CDR3 length equals 13 residues.

The chain links TRBV27 to TRBJ2-1; possible D gene TRBD1, 5 bases. This CDR3 contains 16 residues. CDR1 and CDR2 from the germline V gene are MNHEY and SMNVEV (reference sequence). Trimming left V 1 base short and J 4 bases short, with 14 bases between. The CDR3 DNA is TGTGCCAGCAGTTTATACGTGGGGCTAGGGTACAATGAGCAGTTCTTC. Residues: CASSLYVGLGYNEQFF.

The chain joins TRBV29-1 to TRBJ1-1; the D is unclear. The CDR3 runs to 15 residues. V lost 7 bases and J 1 base, leaving 19 bases between the germline ends. Germline CDR1 SQVTM, CDR2 ANQGSEA. The CDR3 is CSASDPREWNTEAFF. The CDR3 DNA reads as TGCAGCGCTTCGGACCCCCGGGAATGGAACACTGAAGCTTTCTTT.

The rearrangement joins TRBV10-3 to TRBJ1-5; weak D call: TRBD1 (5 bases). The CDR3 totals 14 residues. Germline CDR1 reads ENHRY; CDR2 reads SYGVKD. Trimming pared 3 bases from V and 9 bases from J, leaving 15 bases between. For the CDR3, the DNA is TGTGCCATCAGTGATCTGGGGACTGCAGGGCCCCAGCATTTT. Protein product: CAISDLGTAGPQHF.

Worth noting for this clonotype: With a much larger clone just one base away, this may be a read error. The gene calls are TRBV10-3 and TRBJ2-7, with 11 bases matching TRBD2. V lost 10 bases, J lost 4 bases, and 15 bases stayed unmatched. The CDR3 covers 16 residues. The germline V gene encodes CDR1 ENHRY and CDR2 SYGVKD. The CDR3 region is CASKGTATSGAYEQYF. The CDR3 DNA reads TGTGCCAGCAAGGGGACAGCGACTAGCGGGGCATACGAGCAGTACTTC.

This chain connects TRBV29-1 to TRBJ2-5; 8 nucleotides match TRBD1. V dropped 7 bases and J dropped 2; count of bases not matched to a gene: 9. This CDR3 is built from 14 residues. In germline, CDR1 is SQVTM, CDR2 ANQGSEA. The CDR3 spells CSARPGQAQETQYF. The DNA of the CDR3 is TGCAGCGCGAGACCGGGACAGGCACAAGAGACCCAGTACTTC.

This clonotype was counted many times. The gene calls are TRBV4-2 and TRBJ2-7, with a tentative D call TRBD2 (5 bases). CDR1 and CDR2 from the germline V gene are LGHNA and YNFKEQ. The CDR3 runs 15 residues. V was trimmed by 0 bases and J by 2 bases, leaving 11 bases between them. For the CDR3, the DNA is TGTGCCAGCAGCCAAGAACCCGAGGGCCCCTACGAGCAGTACTTC. This gives the protein CASSQEPEGPYEQYF.

This clonotype was detected ten times or more. The chain combines TRBV12-3 or TRBV12-4 with TRBJ2-3; the match to TRBD2 covers 11 bases. The V gene end was trimmed by 5 bases and the J gene end by 10 bases; junction bases not matched to a gene: 14. CDR3 size: 16 residues. As DNA, the CDR3 is TGTGCCAGCAGTCCTCAGACACTAGCGGGAGACGGTGCGCAGTATTTT. Its protein is CASSPQTLAGDGAQYF.

There are a few counts of this clonotype. At one of its ends the junction is not consistent with the germline gene, which may arise from a read error. The V call is TRBV9, the J call TRBJ2-1; 10 bases match TRBD2. Germline CDR1 is SGDLS and CDR2 is YYNGEE. There are 15 residues in the CDR3. The CDR3 DNA is TGTGCCGGCAGCGTACTAGCGGGACCCTACAATGAGCAGTTCTTC. It codes for CAGSVLAGPYNEQFF.

The J gene is TRBJ2-3, the V gene TRBV9; the match to TRBD2 covers 14 bases. Germline CDR1 SGDLS, CDR2 YYNGEE. This CDR3 region has 17 residues. Trimming at V came to 3 bases and at J to 1 base, leaving 4 bases not matched to a gene. The CDR3 coding sequence is TGTGCCAGCAGCGAGAGGACTAGCGGGAGGTGCACAGATACGCAGTATTTT. Translating it yields CASSERTSGRCTDTQYF. Supplemented by reference TRBV9 and TRBJ2-3, the full variable domain reads DSGVTQTPKHLITATGQRVTLRCSPRSGDLSVYWYQQSLDQGLQFLIQYYNGEERAKGNILERFSAQQFPDLHSELNLSSLELGDSALYFCASSERTSGRCTDTQYFGPGTRLTVL.

This clonotype was recorded at least ten times. The genes are TRBV20-1 and TRBJ2-3; 7 bases are a match to TRBD2. V gave up 1 base and J gave up 5 bases; unmatched junction bases: 9. Germline loops: CDR1 DFQATT, CDR2 SNEGSKA (reference sequence). This CDR3 contains 15 residues. The DNA for the CDR3 is TGCAGTGCTAGAGGCCTAGCGGCCGTTCAAGATACGCAGTATTTT. Translated, it gives CSARGLAAVQDTQYF.

The rearrangement uses TRBV28 and TRBJ1-1, with D perhaps TRBD1 (5 bases). V lost 4 bases, J lost 10 bases, and 16 bases lay in between. Germline V lookup: CDR1 MDHEN, CDR2 SYDVKM. The CDR3 runs 13 residues. The CDR3 here is CASSSFVREVAFF. CDR3 nucleotides: TGTGCCAGCAGTTCCTTCGTCAGGGAGGTAGCTTTCTTT. The variable domain in full, with the rest retrieved from reference TRBV28 and TRBJ1-1, is DVKVTQSSRYLVKRTGEKVFLECVQDMDHENMFWYRQDPGLGLRLIYFSYDVKMKEKGDIPEGYSVSREKKERFSLILESASTNQTSMYLCASSSFVREVAFFGQGTRLTVV.

Note on this clonotype: A much larger clone lies a single base off, so this may be a read error. This chain links TRBV5-1 with TRBJ2-1; tentatively, D is TRBD1 (6 bases). This CDR3 is built from 19 residues. Germline V lookup: CDR1 SGHRS, CDR2 YFSETQ. CDR3 in DNA: TGCGCCAGCAGCGGGCGAGCGACAGGCCACACGGCGACCTACAATGAGCAGCTCTTC. Amino acid sequence: CASSGRATGHTATYNEQLF.

At least ten counts were recorded for this clonotype. The gene calls are TRBV3-1 and TRBJ2-1; TRBD2 matches 13 bases. V was clipped by 2 bases and J by 15 bases; unmatched bases: 4. Germline V gene lookup returns CDR1 LGHDT and CDR2 YNNKEL (reference sequence). This CDR3 is built from 13 residues. The CDR3 DNA is TGTGCCAGCAGCCAAACACTAGCGGGAGGGCCGTTCTTC. Its translation is CASSQTLAGGPFF.

The chain uses TRBV7-6 and TRBJ2-7; TRBD2 aligns across 12 bases. Germline lookup yields CDR1 SGHVS and CDR2 FNYEAQ. The CDR3 extends over 15 amino acids. The V segment lost 5 bases and the J segment 3 bases; nucleotides outside the gene matches: 5. The CDR3 DNA follows: TGTGCCAGCAGCGCGCCTAGCGGGGGGGGCTACGAGCAGTACTTC. Protein sequence: CASSAPSGGGYEQYF. The entire variable domain, with the rest obtained from reference TRBV7-6 and TRBJ2-7, is as follows: GAGVSQSPRYKVTKRGQDVALRCDPISGHVSLYWYRQALGQGPEFLTYFNYEAQQDKSGLPNDRFSAERPEGSISTLTIQRTEQRDSAMYRCASSAPSGGGYEQYFGPGTRLTVT.

The chain is built from TRBV24-1 and TRBJ1-5; 8 nucleotides agree with TRBD1. CDR3 size: 16 residues. V lost 4 bases and J lost 4; bases outside the gene matches: 8. Germline V CDR1 and CDR2: KGHDR, SFDVKD. CDR3 nucleotides: TGTGCCACCAGTGACGCCGGGACAGGTTATAATCAGCCCCAGCATTTT. Translated, it gives CATSDAGTGYNQPQHF.

CDR3 region: CSVEDTSGNTEAFF. CDR3 sequence (DNA): TGCAGCGTTGAAGATACGTCGGGGAACACTGAAGCTTTCTTT. This sequence joins TRBV29-1 and TRBJ1-1, with D unclear. This CDR3 comprises 14 residues. The germline CDR1 and CDR2 sequences are SQVTM and ANQGSEA. V lost 0 bases, J lost 1 base, and 9 bases lay in between.

This clonotype was recorded once. This CDR3 is missing its conserved last phenylalanine or tryptophan, likely due to a read error. This chain uses TRBV10-1 with TRBJ2-7; D unclear. Per germline, CDR1 WNHNN and CDR2 SYGVQD (reference sequence). Trimming removed 7 bases at V and 3 bases at J, with 7 bases between. The CDR3 runs 11 residues. This CDR3 reads CASNEYYEQYL. CDR3 DNA sequence: TGCGCCAGCAACGAATACTACGAGCAGTACCTC.

This clonotype was found many times. The V and J genes are TRBV19 and TRBJ2-2; D uncertain. Germline V CDR1 and CDR2: LNHDA, SQIVND (reference sequence). Trimming cost V 3 bases and J 6 bases, with 11 bases left between them. CDR3 size: 14 residues. CDR3 in amino acids: CASSIGEVAGELFF. CDR3 nucleotides: TGTGCCAGTAGTATTGGTGAGGTGGCCGGGGAGCTGTTTTTT.

This clonotype was found many times. J is TRBJ1-6 and V is TRBV5-5; 9 bases fit TRBD1. With V trimmed by 4 bases and J by 14 bases, 10 bases remained unmatched. CDR1 and CDR2 (germline): SGHKS, YYEKEE (reference sequence). The length of the CDR3 is 14 residues. CDR3 sequence (DNA): TGTGCCAGCAGCCAGGGACAGGGACCGGGAGCCCTCCACTTT. Amino acids: CASSQGQGPGALHF.

Note on this clonotype: Since a much larger clone is just one base distant, this may be a read error. The chain employs TRBV4-2 and TRBJ2-7, with 13 nucleotides matching TRBD2. Germline CDR1 and CDR2: LGHNA and YNFKEQ. The CDR3 sequence is 18 residues long. Unmatched junction bases numbered 10, after V lost 2 bases and J lost 3 bases. CDR3 bases: TGTGCCAGCAGCCAAAATTCCCCCCGGACTAGCGGGGGCTACGAGCAGTACTTC. It specifies CASSQNSPRTSGGYEQYF.

This clonotype was seen only a few times. A read error may explain this, as a much larger clone is one base away. The chain couples TRBV11-1 to TRBJ2-1; D is uncertain. CDR3 size: 14 residues. Germline V CDR1 and CDR2: SGHAT, FQDESV (reference sequence). CDR3 amino acids: CAGSPRASTDEQFF. The CDR3 coding sequence is TGTGCCGGCAGCCCTCGGGCCTCCACGGATGAGCAGTTCTTC.

Only a few counts were recorded for this clonotype. A much larger clonotype is one base distant, so this may be a read error. A read error is likely, as this CDR3 ends without the conserved phenylalanine or tryptophan. The rearrangement links TRBV19 to TRBJ2-1; D might be TRBD1 (6 bases). Trimming took 7 bases from V and 8 from J, leaving 24 bases between them. CDR3 length equals 16 residues. Germline V lookup: CDR1 LNHDA, CDR2 SQIVND (reference sequence). The DNA for the CDR3 is TGTGCCAGTAAGGATATTGGGGGACACCGCTTCTATGAGCAGTTCCTC. The encoded protein is CASKDIGGHRFYEQFL.

In this sample, this clonotype turned up a few times. J is TRBJ2-7 and V is TRBV20-1, with D maybe TRBD2 (5 bases). V was trimmed by 1 base and J by 7 bases, leaving 11 bases between them. The CDR3 runs to 12 residues. The germline V gene has CDR1 DFQATT and CDR2 SNEGSKA (reference sequence). The DNA for the CDR3 is TGCAGTGCTAGAGGGGGAGTCTGGGAGCAGTACTTC. It translates to CSARGGVWEQYF.

The gene calls are TRBV29-1 and TRBJ1-1; no clear D gene. In germline, CDR1 is SQVTM, CDR2 ANQGSEA. The CDR3 is 12 amino acids. Trimming cost V 6 bases and J 0 bases, with 8 bases left between them. CDR3 in amino acids: CSVAQVNTEAFF. For the CDR3, the DNA is TGCAGCGTCGCCCAAGTGAACACTGAAGCTTTCTTT.